This is a list of T cell receptor beta chains from one sample in a study of tumor-infiltrating lymphocytes in primary liver carcinoma. Via MiXCR, TCRdb re-called the multiplex PCR reads, giving one row per CDR3 protein. This repertoire shows 310,000 or so distinct CDR3 sequences, 50% to 60% found once; its top ten account for more than 15%. Specimen: peripheral blood. The source of these receptors is a woman aged 25 to 45 with primary liver carcinoma and hepatitis B virus infection. CDR3s include the opening cysteine and the closing phenylalanine or tryptophan. D genes are given only for firm matches. Some rows have no size entry. The others give once, few or many, or a class for an expanded clone.

clone_size,j_call,d_call,v_call,cdr3_aa,cdr3_nt
NA,TRBJ2-1,TRBD2,TRBV13,CASSLFRLALRNNEQFF,TGTGCCAGCAGCTTATTCCGACTAGCCCTAAGGAACAATGAGCAGTTCTTC
few,TRBJ2-5,NA,TRBV12-3/TRBV12-4,CASSLSQGTQETQYF,TGTGCCAGCAGTTTAAGTCAGGGCACACAAGAGACCCAGTACTTC
NA,TRBJ2-6,NA,TRBV11-2,CAISSTGAGANVLTF,TGTGCCATCAGTTCGACGGGGGCTGGGGCCAACGTCCTGACTTTC
NA,TRBJ1-5,NA,TRBV6-6,CASIPIFEGNQPQHF,TGTGCCAGCATACCAATTTTTGAGGGCAATCAGCCCCAGCATTTT
NA,TRBJ2-1,NA,TRBV6-2/TRBV6-3,CARSYSQGRPLNKQFF,TGTGCCCGCAGTTACAGTCAGGGGAGGCCCTTGAATAAGCAGTTCTTC
NA,TRBJ2-7,TRBD1,TRBV12-3/TRBV12-4,CASSTTNTGTEASEQYF,TGTGCCAGCAGTACCACGAACACTGGGACAGAGGCCTCCGAGCAGTACTTC
NA,TRBJ2-5,NA,TRBV6-1,CASSEKGRQGTQYF,TGTGCCAGCAGTGAAAAGGGCAGGCAAGGGACCCAGTACTTC
few,TRBJ2-7,NA,TRBV14,CASSQALYEQYF,TGTGCCAGCAGCCAAGCTCTCTACGAGCAGTACTTC
NA,TRBJ2-5,NA,TRBV29-1,CSASTGRETQYF,TGCAGCGCCTCAACCGGGCGCGAGACCCAGTACTTC
once,TRBJ2-1,TRBD1,TRBV29-1,CSVETGVSYNEQSF,TGCAGCGTTGAGACAGGGGTCTCCTACAATGAGCAGTCCTTC
once,TRBJ2-2,TRBD1,TRBV4-1,CASSHTGADTGELFF,TGCGCCAGCAGCCATACAGGGGCGGACACCGGGGAGCTGTTTTTT
NA,TRBJ1-2,NA,TRBV4-2,CASSRVLGSNNGYTF,TGTGCCAGCAGCCGAGTTCTGGGTTCGAATAATGGCTACACCTTC
few,TRBJ2-5,NA,TRBV10-3,CATHRDEYQETQYF,TGTGCCACCCACAGGGATGAATACCAAGAGACCCAGTACTTC
many,TRBJ2-1,NA,TRBV11-3,CASSMYTSNNEQFF,TGTGCCAGCAGCATGTATACTAGCAACAATGAGCAGTTCTTC
NA,TRBJ2-5,NA,TRBV6-5,CASSYERRSSETQYF,TGTGCCAGCAGTTACGAGAGGAGGTCCTCGGAGACCCAGTACTTC